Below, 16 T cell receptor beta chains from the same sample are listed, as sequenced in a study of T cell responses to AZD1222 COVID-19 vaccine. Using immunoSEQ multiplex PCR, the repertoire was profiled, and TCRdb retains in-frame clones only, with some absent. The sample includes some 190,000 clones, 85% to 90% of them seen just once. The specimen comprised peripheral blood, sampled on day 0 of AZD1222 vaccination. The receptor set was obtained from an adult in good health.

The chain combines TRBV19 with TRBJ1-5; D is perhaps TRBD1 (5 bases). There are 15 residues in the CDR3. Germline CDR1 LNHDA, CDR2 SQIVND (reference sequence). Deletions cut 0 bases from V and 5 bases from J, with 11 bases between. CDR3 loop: CASSIEGDRDQPQHF. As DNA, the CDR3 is TGTGCCAGTAGTATAGAGGGGGATCGGGATCAGCCCCAGCATTTT.

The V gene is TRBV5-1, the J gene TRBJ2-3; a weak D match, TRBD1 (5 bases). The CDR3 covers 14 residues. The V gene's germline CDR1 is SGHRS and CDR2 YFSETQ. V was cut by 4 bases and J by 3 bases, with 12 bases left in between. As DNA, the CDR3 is TGCGCCAGCAGCCCGACGCCAGGGACAGATACGCAGTATTTT. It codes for CASSPTPGTDTQYF.

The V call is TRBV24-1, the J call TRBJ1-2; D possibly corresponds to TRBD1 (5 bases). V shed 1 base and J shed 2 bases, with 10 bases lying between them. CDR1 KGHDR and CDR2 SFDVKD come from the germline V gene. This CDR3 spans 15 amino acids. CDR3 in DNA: TGTGCCACCAGTGATTTTATCGACAGAAACTATGGCTACACCTTC. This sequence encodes CATSDFIDRNYGYTF.

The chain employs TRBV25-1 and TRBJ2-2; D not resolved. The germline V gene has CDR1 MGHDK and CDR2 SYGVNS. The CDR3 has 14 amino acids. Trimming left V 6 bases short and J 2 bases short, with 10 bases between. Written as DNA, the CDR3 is TGTGCCAGCAGAGGAGAGAGAAACACCGGGGAGCTGTTTTTT. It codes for CASRGERNTGELFF.

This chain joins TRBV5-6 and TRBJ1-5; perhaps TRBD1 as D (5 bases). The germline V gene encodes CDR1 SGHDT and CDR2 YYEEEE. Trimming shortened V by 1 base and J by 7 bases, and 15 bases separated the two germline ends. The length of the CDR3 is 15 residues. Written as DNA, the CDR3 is TGTGCCAGCAGCTTGCTTACGTCAGGGTCCCAGCCCCAGCATTTT. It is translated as CASSLLTSGSQPQHF.

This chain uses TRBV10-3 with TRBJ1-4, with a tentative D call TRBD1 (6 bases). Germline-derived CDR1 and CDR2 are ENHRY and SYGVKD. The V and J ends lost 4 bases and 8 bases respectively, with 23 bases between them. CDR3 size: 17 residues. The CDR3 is CAISVGGAGGNNEKLFF. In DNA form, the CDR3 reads TGTGCCATCAGTGTCGGGGGCGCGGGCGGGAATAACGAAAAACTGTTTTTT.

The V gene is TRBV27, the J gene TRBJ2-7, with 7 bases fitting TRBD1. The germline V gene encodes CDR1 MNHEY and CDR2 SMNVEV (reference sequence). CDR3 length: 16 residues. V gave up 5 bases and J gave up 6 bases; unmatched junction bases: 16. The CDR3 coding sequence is TGTGCCAGCAGTGTAAACAGGGGCCCCATAAAGGGCGAGCAGTACTTC. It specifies CASSVNRGPIKGEQYF.

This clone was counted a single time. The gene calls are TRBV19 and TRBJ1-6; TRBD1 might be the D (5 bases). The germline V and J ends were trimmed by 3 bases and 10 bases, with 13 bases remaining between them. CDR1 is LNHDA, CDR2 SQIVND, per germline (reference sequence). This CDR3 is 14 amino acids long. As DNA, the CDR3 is TGTGCCAGTAGTATCGGGGACTTCATCTCACCCCTCCACTTT. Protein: CASSIGDFISPLHF.

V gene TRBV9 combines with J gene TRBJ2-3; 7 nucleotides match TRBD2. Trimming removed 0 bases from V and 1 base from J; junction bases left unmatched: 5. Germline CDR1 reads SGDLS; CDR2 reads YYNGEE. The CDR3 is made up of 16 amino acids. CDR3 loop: CASSVGGGGGTDTQYF. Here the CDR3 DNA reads TGTGCCAGCAGCGTAGGTGGCGGGGGAGGCACAGATACGCAGTATTTT. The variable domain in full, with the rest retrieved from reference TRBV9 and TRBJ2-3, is DSGVTQTPKHLITATGQRVTLRCSPRSGDLSVYWYQQSLDQGLQFLIQYYNGEERAKGNILERFSAQQFPDLHSELNLSSLELGDSALYFCASSVGGGGGTDTQYFGPGTRLTVL.

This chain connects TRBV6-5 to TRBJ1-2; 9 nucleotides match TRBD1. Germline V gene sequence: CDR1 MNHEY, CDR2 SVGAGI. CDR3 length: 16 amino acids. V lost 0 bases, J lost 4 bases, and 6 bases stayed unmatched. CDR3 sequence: CASSYSFDRGSYGYTF. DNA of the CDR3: TGTGCCAGCAGTTACTCCTTCGACAGGGGGAGCTATGGCTACACCTTC.

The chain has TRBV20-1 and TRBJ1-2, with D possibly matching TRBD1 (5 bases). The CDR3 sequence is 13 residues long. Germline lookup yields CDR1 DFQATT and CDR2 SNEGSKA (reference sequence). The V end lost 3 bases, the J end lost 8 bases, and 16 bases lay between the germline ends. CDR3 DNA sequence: TGCAGTGCTAGTGGGACCTTAGCGAAGGGCTACACCTTC. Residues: CSASGTLAKGYTF.

CDR3 protein: CASSLVRQSMNTEAFF. CDR3 nucleotide sequence: TGCGCCAGCAGCTTGGTTAGACAGAGCATGAACACTGAAGCTTTCTTT. This chain uses TRBV5-1 with TRBJ1-1, with a tentative D call TRBD1 (5 bases). CDR1 is SGHRS and CDR2 is YFSETQ in the germline V gene. V shed 0 bases and J shed 0 bases, with 12 bases lying between them. This CDR3 spans 16 amino acids.

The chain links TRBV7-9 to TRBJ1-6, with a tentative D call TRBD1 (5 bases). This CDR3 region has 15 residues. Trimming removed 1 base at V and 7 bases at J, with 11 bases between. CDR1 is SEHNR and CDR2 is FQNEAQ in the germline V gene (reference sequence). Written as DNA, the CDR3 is TGTGCCAGCAGCTTAGTTCAGGGAGTCAATTCACCCCTCCACTTT. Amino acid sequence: CASSLVQGVNSPLHF.

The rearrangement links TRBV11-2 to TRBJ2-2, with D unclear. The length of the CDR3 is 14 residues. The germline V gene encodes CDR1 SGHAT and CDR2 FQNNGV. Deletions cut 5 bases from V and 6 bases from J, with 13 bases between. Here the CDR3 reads CASSRAFAPGELFF. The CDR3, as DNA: TGTGCCAGCAGCCGGGCCTTTGCTCCCGGGGAGCTGTTTTTT.

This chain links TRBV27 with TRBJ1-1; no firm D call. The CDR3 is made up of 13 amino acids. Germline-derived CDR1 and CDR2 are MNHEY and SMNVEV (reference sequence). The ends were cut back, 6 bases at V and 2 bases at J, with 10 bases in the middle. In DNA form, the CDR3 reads TGTGCCAGCAGCATCAGGAGAAACACTGAAGCTTTCTTT. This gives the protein CASSIRRNTEAFF.

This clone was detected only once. Here the CDR3 DNA reads TGTGCCAGCAGCCTCCCCGGGGCCGACTTCCAGTATTTT. Translation: CASSLPGADFQYF. The rearrangement uses TRBV7-3 and TRBJ2-3; possibly TRBD1 or TRBD2 for D (5 bases each). Trimming removed 5 bases from V and 12 bases from J, with 18 bases in between. This CDR3 comprises 13 residues. CDR1 and CDR2 (germline): SGHTA, FQGTGA.